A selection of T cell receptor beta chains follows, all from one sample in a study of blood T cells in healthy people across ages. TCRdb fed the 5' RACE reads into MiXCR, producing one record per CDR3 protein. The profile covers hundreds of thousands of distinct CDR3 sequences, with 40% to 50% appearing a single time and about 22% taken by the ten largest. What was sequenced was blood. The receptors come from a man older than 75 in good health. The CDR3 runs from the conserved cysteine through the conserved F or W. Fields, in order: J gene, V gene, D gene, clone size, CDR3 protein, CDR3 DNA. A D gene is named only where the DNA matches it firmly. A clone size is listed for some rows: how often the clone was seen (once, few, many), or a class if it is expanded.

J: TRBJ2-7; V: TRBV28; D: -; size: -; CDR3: CASSLSSCEQYF; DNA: TGTGCCAGCAGTTTGAGTTCATGCGAGCAGTACTTC
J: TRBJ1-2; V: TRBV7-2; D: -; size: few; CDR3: CASSYPGGGYTF; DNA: TGTGCCAGCAGTTATCCTGGGGGCGGCTACACCTTC
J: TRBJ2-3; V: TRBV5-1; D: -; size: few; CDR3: CASSLSEPTDTQYF; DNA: TGCGCCAGCAGCTTGTCCGAGCCCACAGATACGCAGTATTTT
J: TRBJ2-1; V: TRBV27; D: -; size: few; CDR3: CASSLWSDNEQFF; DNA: TGTGCCAGCAGTTTATGGTCAGACAATGAGCAGTTCTTC
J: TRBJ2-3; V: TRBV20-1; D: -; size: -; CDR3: CSASTPSTDTQYF; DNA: TGCAGTGCTAGCACCCCTAGCACAGATACGCAGTATTTT
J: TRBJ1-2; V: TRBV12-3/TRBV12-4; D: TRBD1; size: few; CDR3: CASNVDRNYGYTF; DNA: TGTGCCAGCAATGTGGACAGGAACTATGGCTACACCTTC
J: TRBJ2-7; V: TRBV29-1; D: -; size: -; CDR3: CSVYWTPSSEQYF; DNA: TGCAGCGTTTACTGGACCCCATCCTCCGAGCAGTACTTC
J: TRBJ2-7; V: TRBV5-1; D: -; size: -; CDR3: CASSFRDNSYEQYF; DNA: TGCGCCAGCAGCTTCCGGGACAACTCCTACGAGCAGTACTTC
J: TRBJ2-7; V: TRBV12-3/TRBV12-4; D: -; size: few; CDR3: CASSLTTVSYEQYF; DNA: TGTGCCAGCAGCTTGACGACAGTCTCCTACGAGCAGTACTTC
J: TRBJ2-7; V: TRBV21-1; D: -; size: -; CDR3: CASSKSGGGYEQYF; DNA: TGTGCCAGCAGCAAATCTGGCGGGGGCTACGAGCAGTACTTC
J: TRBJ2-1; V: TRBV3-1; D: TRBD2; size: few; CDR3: CASSPDKRRGGEQFF; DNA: TGTGCCAGCAGCCCAGATAAGCGCCGGGGGGGTGAGCAGTTCTTC
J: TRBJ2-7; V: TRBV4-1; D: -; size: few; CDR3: CASSQEIAGEQYF; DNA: TGCGCCAGCAGCCAAGAAATAGCCGGGGAGCAGTACTTC
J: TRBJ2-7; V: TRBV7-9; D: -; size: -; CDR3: CASSLNSYNEQYF; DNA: TGTGCCAGCAGCTTAAACTCCTACAATGAGCAGTACTTC
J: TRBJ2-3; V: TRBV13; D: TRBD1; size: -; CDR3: CASSRRQGEATQYF; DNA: TGTGCCAGCAGCCGACGACAGGGGGAGGCTACGCAGTATTTT
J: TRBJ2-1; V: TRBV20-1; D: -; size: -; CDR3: CSARVNEQFF; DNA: TGCAGTGCTAGGGTCAATGAGCAGTTCTTC
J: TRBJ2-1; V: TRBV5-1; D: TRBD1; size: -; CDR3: CASSLGGQGNYEQFF; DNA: TGCGCCAGCAGCTTGGGGGGACAGGGGAACTATGAGCAGTTCTTC
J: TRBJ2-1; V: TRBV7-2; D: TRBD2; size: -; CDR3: CASSLSERGLLHEQFF; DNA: TGTGCCAGCAGCTTATCCGAGCGGGGCCTTCTCCATGAGCAGTTCTTC
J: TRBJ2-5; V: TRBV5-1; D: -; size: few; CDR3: CASSWTTEETQYF; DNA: TGCGCCAGCAGCTGGACAACCGAAGAGACCCAGTACTTC